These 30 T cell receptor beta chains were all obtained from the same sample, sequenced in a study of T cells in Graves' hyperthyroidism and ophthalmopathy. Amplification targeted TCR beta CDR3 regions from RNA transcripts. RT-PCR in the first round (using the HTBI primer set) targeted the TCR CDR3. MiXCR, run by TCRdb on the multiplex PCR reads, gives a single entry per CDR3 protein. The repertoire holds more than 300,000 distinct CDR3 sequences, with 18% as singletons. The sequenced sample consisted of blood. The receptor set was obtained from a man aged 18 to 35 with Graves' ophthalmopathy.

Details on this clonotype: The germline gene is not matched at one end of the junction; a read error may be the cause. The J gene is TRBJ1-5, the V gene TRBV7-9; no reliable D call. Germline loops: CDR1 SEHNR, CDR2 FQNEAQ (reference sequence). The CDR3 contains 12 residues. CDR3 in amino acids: CASSSLNHPQHF. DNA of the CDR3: TGTGCCAGCAGCTCCCTCAATCATCCCCAGCATTTT.

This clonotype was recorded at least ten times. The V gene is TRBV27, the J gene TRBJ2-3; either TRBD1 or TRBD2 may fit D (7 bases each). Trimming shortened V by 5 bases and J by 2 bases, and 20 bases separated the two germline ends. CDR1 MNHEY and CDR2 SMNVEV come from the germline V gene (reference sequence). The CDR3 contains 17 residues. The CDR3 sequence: CASSQYPGRGPTDTQYF. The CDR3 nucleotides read TGTGCCAGCAGTCAATATCCAGGGAGGGGGCCCACAGATACGCAGTATTTT.

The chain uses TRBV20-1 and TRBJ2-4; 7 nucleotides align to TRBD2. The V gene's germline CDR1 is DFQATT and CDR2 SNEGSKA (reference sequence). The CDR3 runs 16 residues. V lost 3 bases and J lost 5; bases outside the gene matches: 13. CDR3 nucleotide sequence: TGCAGTGCTAGGGACACATTGGGGGGGAGACAAAACATTCAGTACTTC. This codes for CSARDTLGGRQNIQYF.

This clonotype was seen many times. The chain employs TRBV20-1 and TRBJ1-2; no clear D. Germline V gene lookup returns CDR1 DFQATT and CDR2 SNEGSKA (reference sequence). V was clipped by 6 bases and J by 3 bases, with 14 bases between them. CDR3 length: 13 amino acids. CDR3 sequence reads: CSATLSQDYGYTF. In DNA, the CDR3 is TGCAGTGCGACGTTAAGCCAGGACTATGGCTACACCTTC.

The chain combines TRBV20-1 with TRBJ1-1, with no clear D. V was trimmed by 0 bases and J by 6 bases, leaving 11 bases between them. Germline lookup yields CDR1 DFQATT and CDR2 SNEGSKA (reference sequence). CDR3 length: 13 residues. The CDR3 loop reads CSARDRVFAEAFF. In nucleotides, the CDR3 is TGCAGTGCTAGAGATAGGGTATTCGCTGAAGCTTTCTTT.

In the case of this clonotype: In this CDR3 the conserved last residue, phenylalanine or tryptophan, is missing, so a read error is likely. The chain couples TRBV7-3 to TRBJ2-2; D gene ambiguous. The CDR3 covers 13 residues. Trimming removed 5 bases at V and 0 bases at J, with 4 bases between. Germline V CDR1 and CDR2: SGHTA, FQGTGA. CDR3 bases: TGTGCCAGCAGCATCTCGAACACCGGGGAGCTGTTTTCT. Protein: CASSISNTGELFS.

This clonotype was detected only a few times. CDR3 amino acids: CASSGRGWQETQYF. CDR3 DNA sequence: TGTGCCAGCAGTGGACGGGGGTGGCAAGAGACCCAGTACTTC. The chain recombines TRBV25-1 with TRBJ2-5; D is possibly TRBD2 (6 bases). Trimming left V 4 bases short and J 2 bases short, with 11 bases between. This CDR3 contains 14 residues. Germline V gene lookup returns CDR1 MGHDK and CDR2 SYGVNS.

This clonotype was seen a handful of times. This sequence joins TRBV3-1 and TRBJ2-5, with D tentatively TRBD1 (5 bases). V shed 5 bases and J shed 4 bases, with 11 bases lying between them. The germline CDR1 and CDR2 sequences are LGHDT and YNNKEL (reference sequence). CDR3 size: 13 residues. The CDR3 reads CASSKQDRETQYF. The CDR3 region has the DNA TGTGCCAGCAGCAAACAGGATCGAGAGACCCAGTACTTC.

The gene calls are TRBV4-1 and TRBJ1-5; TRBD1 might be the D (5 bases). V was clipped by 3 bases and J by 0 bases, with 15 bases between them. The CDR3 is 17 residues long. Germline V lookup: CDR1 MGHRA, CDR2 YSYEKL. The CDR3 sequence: CASSHRRGPDSNQPQHF. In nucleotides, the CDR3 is TGCGCCAGCAGCCACCGCCGGGGCCCAGATAGCAATCAGCCCCAGCATTTT.

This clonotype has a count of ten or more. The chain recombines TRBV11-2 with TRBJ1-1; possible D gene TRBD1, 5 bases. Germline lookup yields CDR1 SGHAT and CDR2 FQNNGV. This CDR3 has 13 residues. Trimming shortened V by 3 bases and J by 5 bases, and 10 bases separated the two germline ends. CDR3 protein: CASSFGAWTEAFF. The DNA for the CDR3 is TGTGCCAGCAGCTTTGGGGCTTGGACTGAAGCTTTCTTT.

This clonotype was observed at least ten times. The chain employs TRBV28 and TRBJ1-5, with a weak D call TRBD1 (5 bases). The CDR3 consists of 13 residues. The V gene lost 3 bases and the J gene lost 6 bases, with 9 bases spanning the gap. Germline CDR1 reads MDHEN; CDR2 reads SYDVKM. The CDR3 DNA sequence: TGTGCCAGCAGTTTTGCAGGGAGTCAGCCCCAGCATTTT. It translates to CASSFAGSQPQHF.

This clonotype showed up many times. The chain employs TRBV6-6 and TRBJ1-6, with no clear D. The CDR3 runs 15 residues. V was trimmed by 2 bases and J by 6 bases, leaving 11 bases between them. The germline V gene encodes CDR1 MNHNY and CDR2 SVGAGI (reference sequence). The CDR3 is CASSYTQRLNSPLHF. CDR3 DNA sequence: TGTGCCAGCAGTTACACCCAGCGGCTTAATTCACCCCTCCACTTT.

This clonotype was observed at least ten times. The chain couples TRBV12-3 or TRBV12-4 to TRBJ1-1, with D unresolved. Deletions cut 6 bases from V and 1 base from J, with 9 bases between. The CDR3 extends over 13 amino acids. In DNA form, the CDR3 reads TGTGCCAGCAGCTATGATGGGAACACTGAAGCTTTCTTT. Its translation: CASSYDGNTEAFF.

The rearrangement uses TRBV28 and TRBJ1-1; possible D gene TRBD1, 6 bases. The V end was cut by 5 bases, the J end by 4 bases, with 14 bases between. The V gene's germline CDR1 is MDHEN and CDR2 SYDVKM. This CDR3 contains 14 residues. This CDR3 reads CASSPPGEPTEAFF. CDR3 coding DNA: TGTGCCAGCAGTCCCCCAGGGGAACCCACTGAAGCTTTCTTT. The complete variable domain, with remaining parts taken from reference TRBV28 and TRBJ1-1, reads DVKVTQSSRYLVKRTGEKVFLECVQDMDHENMFWYRQDPGLGLRLIYFSYDVKMKEKGDIPEGYSVSREKKERFSLILESASTNQTSMYLCASSPPGEPTEAFFGQGTRLTVV.

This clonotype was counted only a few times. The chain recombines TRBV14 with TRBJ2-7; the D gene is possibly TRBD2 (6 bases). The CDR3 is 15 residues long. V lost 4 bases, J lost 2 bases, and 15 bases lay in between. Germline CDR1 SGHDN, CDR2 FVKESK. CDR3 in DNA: TGTGCCAGCAGCCCCTTGGTGGGGGGAGCCTACGAGCAGTACTTC. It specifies CASSPLVGGAYEQYF.

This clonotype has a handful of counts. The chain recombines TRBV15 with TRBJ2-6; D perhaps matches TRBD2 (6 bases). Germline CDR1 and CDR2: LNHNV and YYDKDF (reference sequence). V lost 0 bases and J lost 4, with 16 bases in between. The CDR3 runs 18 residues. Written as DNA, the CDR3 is TGTGCCACCAGCAGAGATAGGCTACGGGGGAACGGGGCCAACGTCCTGACTTTC. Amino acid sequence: CATSRDRLRGNGANVLTF.

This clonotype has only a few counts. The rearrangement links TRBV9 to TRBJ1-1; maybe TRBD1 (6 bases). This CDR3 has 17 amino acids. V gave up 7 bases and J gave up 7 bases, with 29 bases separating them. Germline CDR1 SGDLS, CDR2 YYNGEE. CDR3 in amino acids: CASSPGGGRYIEHEAFF. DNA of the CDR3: TGTGCCAGCTCCCCTGGGGGGGGGCGTTACATCGAGCATGAAGCTTTCTTT.

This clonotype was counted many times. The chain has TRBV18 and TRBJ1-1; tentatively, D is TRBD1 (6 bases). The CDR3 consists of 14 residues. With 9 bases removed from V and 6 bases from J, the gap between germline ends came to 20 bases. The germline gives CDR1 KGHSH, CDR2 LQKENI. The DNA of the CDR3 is TGTGCCAGTCTTAAAGGGGGGCCTGCGGCTGAAGCTTTCTTT. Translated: CASLKGGPAAEAFF.

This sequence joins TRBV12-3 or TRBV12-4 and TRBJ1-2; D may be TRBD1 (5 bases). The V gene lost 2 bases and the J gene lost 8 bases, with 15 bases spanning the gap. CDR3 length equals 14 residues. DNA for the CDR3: TGTGCCAGCAGTTTAAACCAGGGTCTAGACGGCTACACCTTC. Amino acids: CASSLNQGLDGYTF.

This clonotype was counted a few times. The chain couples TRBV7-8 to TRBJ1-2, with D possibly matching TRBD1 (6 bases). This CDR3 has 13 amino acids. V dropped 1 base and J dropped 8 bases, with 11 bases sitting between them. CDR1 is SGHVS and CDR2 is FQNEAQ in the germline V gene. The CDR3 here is CASSLVPGEGYTF. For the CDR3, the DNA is TGTGCCAGCAGCTTAGTCCCAGGGGAGGGCTACACCTTC.

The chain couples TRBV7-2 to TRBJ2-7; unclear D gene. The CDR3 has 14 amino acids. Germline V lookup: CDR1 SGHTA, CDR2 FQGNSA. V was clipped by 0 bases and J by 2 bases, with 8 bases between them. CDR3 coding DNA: TGTGCCAGCAGCTTAGCGCGTGGAACCTACGAGCAGTACTTC. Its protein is CASSLARGTYEQYF.

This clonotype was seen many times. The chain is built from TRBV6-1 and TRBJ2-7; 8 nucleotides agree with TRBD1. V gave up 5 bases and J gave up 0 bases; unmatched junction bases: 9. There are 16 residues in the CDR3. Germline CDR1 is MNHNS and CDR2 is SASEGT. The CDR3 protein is CASSFPATGVSYEQYF. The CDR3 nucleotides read TGTGCCAGCAGTTTCCCCGCGACAGGGGTCTCCTACGAGCAGTACTTC.

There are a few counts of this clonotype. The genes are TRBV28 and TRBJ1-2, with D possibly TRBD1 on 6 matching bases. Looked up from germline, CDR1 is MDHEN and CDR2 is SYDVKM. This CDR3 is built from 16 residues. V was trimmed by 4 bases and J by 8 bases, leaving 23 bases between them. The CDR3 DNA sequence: TGTGCCAGCAGTTCCGGGGGGGCAGGGGCCATGGAAGGCTACACCTTC. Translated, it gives CASSSGGAGAMEGYTF.

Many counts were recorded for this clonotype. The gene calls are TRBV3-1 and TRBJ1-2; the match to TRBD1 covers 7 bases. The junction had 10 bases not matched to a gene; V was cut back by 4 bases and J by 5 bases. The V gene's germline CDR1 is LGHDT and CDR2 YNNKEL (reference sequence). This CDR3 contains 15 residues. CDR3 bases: TGTGCCAGCAGCCTTCCTCCGGACAGGAGATATGGCTACACCTTC. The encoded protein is CASSLPPDRRYGYTF.

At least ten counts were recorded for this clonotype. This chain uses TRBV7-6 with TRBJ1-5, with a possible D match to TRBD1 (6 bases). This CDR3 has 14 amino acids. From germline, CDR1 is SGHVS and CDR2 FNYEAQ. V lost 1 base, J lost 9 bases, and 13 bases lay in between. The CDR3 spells CASSLDTGTGPQHF. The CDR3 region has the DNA TGTGCCAGCAGCTTAGATACAGGGACGGGGCCCCAGCATTTT.

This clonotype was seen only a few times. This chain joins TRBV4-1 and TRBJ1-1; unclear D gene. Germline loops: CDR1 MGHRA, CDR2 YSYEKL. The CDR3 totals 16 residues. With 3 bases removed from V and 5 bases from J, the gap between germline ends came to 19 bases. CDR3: CASSQILALWSTEAFF. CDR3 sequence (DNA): TGCGCCAGCAGCCAGATCCTTGCTCTTTGGAGTACTGAAGCTTTCTTT.

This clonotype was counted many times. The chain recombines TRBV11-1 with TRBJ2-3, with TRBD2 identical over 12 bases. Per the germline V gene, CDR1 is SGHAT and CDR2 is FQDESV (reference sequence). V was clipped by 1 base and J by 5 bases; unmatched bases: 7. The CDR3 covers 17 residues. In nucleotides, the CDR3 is TGTGCCAGCAGCTTAGGAGCCCTAGCGGGGGGGCGAGATACGCAGTATTTT. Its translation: CASSLGALAGGRDTQYF.

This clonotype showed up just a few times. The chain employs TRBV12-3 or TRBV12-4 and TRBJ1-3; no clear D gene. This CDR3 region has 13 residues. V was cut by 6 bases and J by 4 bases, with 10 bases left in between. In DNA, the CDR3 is TGTGCCAGCAGCCGGGGAGGCGGAAACACCATATATTTT. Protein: CASSRGGGNTIYF.

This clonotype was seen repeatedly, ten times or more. In DNA, the CDR3 is TGTGCCAGCAGTAGGACAGGACAAGAGACCCAGTACTTC. Translating it yields CASSRTGQETQYF. This sequence joins TRBV12-3 or TRBV12-4 and TRBJ2-5; TRBD1 matches at 7 bases. The CDR3 spans 13 residues. The V segment lost 5 bases and the J segment 2 bases; nucleotides outside the gene matches: 2.

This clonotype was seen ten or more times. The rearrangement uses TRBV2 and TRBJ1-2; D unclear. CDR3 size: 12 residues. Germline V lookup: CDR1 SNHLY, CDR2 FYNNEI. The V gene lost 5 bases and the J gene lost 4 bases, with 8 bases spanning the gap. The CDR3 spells CASSRETYGYTF. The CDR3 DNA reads TGTGCCAGCAGTCGGGAAACCTATGGCTACACCTTC.